These T cell receptor beta chains were read from a single sample in a study of cytomegalovirus exposure and HLA in healthy donors. The data were produced by immunoSEQ multiplex PCR, yet TCRdb's version contains in-frame clones alone and is incomplete. The repertoire holds about 150,000 clones, more than 70% seen once, with around 11% in the top ten. The material sequenced was PBMCs. These receptors were obtained from a man between 18 and 29 years old in good health and CMV-seropositive. CDR3s include the opening cysteine and the closing phenylalanine or tryptophan. Fields, in order: D gene, V gene, clone size, J gene, CDR3 DNA, CDR3 protein. A D gene is named only where the DNA matches it firmly. Clone sizes are given selectively: once, few, many, or a class where the clone is expanded.

d_call: NA
v_call: TRBV7-2
clone_size: NA
j_call: TRBJ2-4
cdr3_nt: TGTGCCAGCAGCTTAGACTACCAAAACATTCAGTACTTC
cdr3_aa: CASSLDYQNIQYF

d_call: TRBD1
v_call: TRBV9
clone_size: once
j_call: TRBJ1-4
cdr3_nt: TGTGCCAGCAGTACGGACAGGGGGAATGAAAAACTGTTTTTT
cdr3_aa: CASSTDRGNEKLFF

d_call: TRBD1
v_call: TRBV9
clone_size: NA
j_call: TRBJ1-4
cdr3_nt: TGTGCCAGCAGCGCGGCCGACAGGGCCCCTGAAAAACTGTTTTTT
cdr3_aa: CASSAADRAPEKLFF

d_call: NA
v_call: TRBV27
clone_size: NA
j_call: TRBJ2-7
cdr3_nt: TGTGCCAGCAGTATATCCACAGGTGGGGTTTGGGAGCAGTACTTC
cdr3_aa: CASSISTGGVWEQYF

d_call: NA
v_call: TRBV21-1
clone_size: few
j_call: TRBJ2-7
cdr3_nt: TGTGCCAGCGGGGGACTAGCGCCGAACGAGCAGTACTTC
cdr3_aa: CASGGLAPNEQYF

d_call: NA
v_call: TRBV28
clone_size: NA
j_call: TRBJ1-6
cdr3_nt: TGTGCCCCCCTGGGGCAGGGGAGTAATTCACCCCTCCACTTT
cdr3_aa: CAPLGQGSNSPLHF

d_call: TRBD1
v_call: TRBV19
clone_size: NA
j_call: TRBJ1-5
cdr3_nt: TGTGCCAGTAGTCAGAGGGGGCTTCAGCCCCAGCATTTT
cdr3_aa: CASSQRGLQPQHF

d_call: TRBD1
v_call: TRBV6-6
clone_size: NA
j_call: TRBJ1-3
cdr3_nt: TGTGCCAGCTCCCTAGGAGGGACAGGGGGAAACACCATATATTTT
cdr3_aa: CASSLGGTGGNTIYF

d_call: NA
v_call: TRBV11-2
clone_size: NA
j_call: TRBJ1-5
cdr3_nt: TGTGCCAGCAGCAGGGGTCTGGGTCAGCCCCAGCATTTT
cdr3_aa: CASSRGLGQPQHF

d_call: NA
v_call: TRBV7-8
clone_size: NA
j_call: TRBJ2-1
cdr3_nt: TGTGCCAGCATGCCACCGGGAGCCGAGGGTCATGAGCAGTTCTTC
cdr3_aa: CASMPPGAEGHEQFF

d_call: TRBD2
v_call: TRBV7-8
clone_size: few
j_call: TRBJ2-1
cdr3_nt: TGTGCCAGCAACGGGGGGGGCGGTAACTATGAGCAGTTCTTC
cdr3_aa: CASNGGGGNYEQFF

d_call: TRBD1
v_call: TRBV5-6
clone_size: NA
j_call: TRBJ1-1
cdr3_nt: TGTGCCAGCAGCGGGCCGGGACAGGCAATGAACACTGAAGCTTTCTTT
cdr3_aa: CASSGPGQAMNTEAFF

d_call: NA
v_call: TRBV11-2
clone_size: few
j_call: TRBJ2-1
cdr3_nt: TGTGCCAGCAGAACAAAGGGAGGCCCCTACAATGAGCAGTTCTTC
cdr3_aa: CASRTKGGPYNEQFF

d_call: NA
v_call: TRBV14
clone_size: NA
j_call: TRBJ2-7
cdr3_nt: TGTGCCAGCAGCCAATACGGGAGTACCTACGAGCAGTACTTC
cdr3_aa: CASSQYGSTYEQYF

d_call: NA
v_call: TRBV11-2
clone_size: NA
j_call: TRBJ2-1
cdr3_nt: TGTGCCAGCAGCTTAGGGATGGGGGCAGAGCAGTTCTTC
cdr3_aa: CASSLGMGAEQFF

d_call: NA
v_call: TRBV5-1
clone_size: NA
j_call: TRBJ1-2
cdr3_nt: TGCGCCAGCAGCTTTCGGGGATATGGCTACACCTTC
cdr3_aa: CASSFRGYGYTF

d_call: NA
v_call: TRBV2
clone_size: NA
j_call: TRBJ2-7
cdr3_nt: TGTGCCAGCAGTGAAGTGGTTACATACGAGCAGTACTTC
cdr3_aa: CASSEVVTYEQYF

d_call: TRBD1
v_call: TRBV27
clone_size: NA
j_call: TRBJ2-7
cdr3_nt: TGTGCCAGCAGTTCCCGGGACAGGGGGTACTACGAGCAGTACTTC
cdr3_aa: CASSSRDRGYYEQYF

d_call: NA
v_call: TRBV11-2
clone_size: NA
j_call: TRBJ1-2
cdr3_nt: TGTGCCAGCAGCACAGGGTATGGCTACACCTTC
cdr3_aa: CASSTGYGYTF

d_call: TRBD1
v_call: TRBV30
clone_size: few
j_call: TRBJ2-1
cdr3_nt: TGTGCCTGGCTGGGACAGGGACCCTACAATGAGCAGTTCTTC
cdr3_aa: CAWLGQGPYNEQFF

d_call: NA
v_call: TRBV4-1
clone_size: NA
j_call: TRBJ1-4
cdr3_nt: TGCGCCAGCAGCCCTCGGACTCCCTCCGGCGGAAAACTGTTTTTT
cdr3_aa: CASSPRTPSGGKLFF

d_call: NA
v_call: TRBV28
clone_size: NA
j_call: TRBJ1-3
cdr3_nt: TGTGCCAGCAGTCCCCAGGGACTAGAACGCTCTGGAAACACCATATATTTT
cdr3_aa: CASSPQGLERSGNTIYF

d_call: TRBD1
v_call: TRBV28
clone_size: NA
j_call: TRBJ1-4
cdr3_nt: TGTGCCAGCAGTGGTTTCTCCACAGGGGGCATGGGGGAAAAACTGTTTTTT
cdr3_aa: CASSGFSTGGMGEKLFF

d_call: TRBD2
v_call: TRBV18
clone_size: NA
j_call: TRBJ2-2
cdr3_nt: TGTGCCAGCTCAACGTGGGGACTAGCGGGAGGAAACACCGGGGAGCTGTTTTTT
cdr3_aa: CASSTWGLAGGNTGELFF

d_call: NA
v_call: TRBV6-6
clone_size: NA
j_call: TRBJ2-7
cdr3_nt: TGTGCCAGCAGTACGGACAGCATTTACGAGCAGTACTTC
cdr3_aa: CASSTDSIYEQYF

d_call: TRBD2
v_call: TRBV10-2
clone_size: NA
j_call: TRBJ2-7
cdr3_nt: TGCGCCACCAGGTCCCCAGCGGGAGACTACGAGCAGTACTTC
cdr3_aa: CATRSPAGDYEQYF

d_call: TRBD1
v_call: TRBV5-1
clone_size: NA
j_call: TRBJ1-2
cdr3_nt: TGCGCCAGCAGCTTCCGCCAGGGGGCATTTGGCTACACCTTC
cdr3_aa: CASSFRQGAFGYTF

d_call: TRBD2
v_call: TRBV9
clone_size: NA
j_call: TRBJ2-2
cdr3_nt: TGTGCCAGCAGCGTAGAAGTTAGCGGGAGTTTCGGGGAGCTGTTTTTT
cdr3_aa: CASSVEVSGSFGELFF

d_call: NA
v_call: TRBV15
clone_size: NA
j_call: TRBJ2-5
cdr3_nt: TGTGCCACCAGCAGTCCAGGGTTTCGGGAGACCCAGTACTTC
cdr3_aa: CATSSPGFRETQYF

d_call: TRBD1
v_call: TRBV27
clone_size: NA
j_call: TRBJ2-7
cdr3_nt: TGTGCCAGCAGGGGACAGGAAAACTACGAGCAGTACTTC
cdr3_aa: CASRGQENYEQYF

d_call: NA
v_call: TRBV11-1
clone_size: NA
j_call: TRBJ1-5
cdr3_nt: TGTGCCAGCAGCCCCGGACAGACCAGACCAGATAGGTCCCAGCATTTT
cdr3_aa: CASSPGQTRPDRSQHF

d_call: NA
v_call: TRBV2
clone_size: NA
j_call: TRBJ2-1
cdr3_nt: TGTGCCAGCAGTGGGTCACGAGGATCCGTATACAATGAGCAGTTCTTC
cdr3_aa: CASSGSRGSVYNEQFF

d_call: NA
v_call: TRBV19
clone_size: NA
j_call: TRBJ1-1
cdr3_nt: TGTGCCAGTAGTATATCTTCGGAAGGGGATACTGAAGCTTTCTTT
cdr3_aa: CASSISSEGDTEAFF

d_call: NA
v_call: TRBV6-5
clone_size: NA
j_call: TRBJ2-7
cdr3_nt: TGTGCCAGCAGCTCTAGCCAATGCGACGAGCAGTACTTC
cdr3_aa: CASSSSQCDEQYF

d_call: NA
v_call: TRBV28
clone_size: NA
j_call: TRBJ1-2
cdr3_nt: TGTGCCAGCCGGGGAAGAGGAGGCTTAGGCGACTATGGCTACACCTTC
cdr3_aa: CASRGRGGLGDYGYTF

d_call: TRBD2
v_call: TRBV19
clone_size: NA
j_call: TRBJ2-2
cdr3_nt: TGTGCCAGTAGTATCACACTAGCGGGAGGAGTGGCCGGGGAGCTGTTTTTT
cdr3_aa: CASSITLAGGVAGELFF

d_call: NA
v_call: TRBV5-1
clone_size: few
j_call: TRBJ2-1
cdr3_nt: TGCGCCAGCAGCGCCACCCTAGGCGTGAATGAGCAGTTCTTC
cdr3_aa: CASSATLGVNEQFF